One TCR beta chain is described in this entry. This specimen comes from a study of blood T cell repertoires in COVID-19. Study context: Acute and convalescent COVID-19 specimens originated in the United States, Italy and Spain. T cells, B-cell-depleted T cells, or PBMCs provided the cDNA or gDNA that served as material.

V was cut by 1 base and J by 6 bases, with 9 bases left in between. The CDR3 is 14 amino acids. Germline CDR1 SEHNR, CDR2 FQNEAQ (reference sequence). Per the study methods: Amplification from reference gene primers served as the basis for estimated nucleated cell counts. Sequencing was performed with immunoSEQ multiplex PCR; in TCRdb, only in-frame clones are kept and a portion is missing. V and J calls and clone size are copied from that table; D and trimming were computed from the DNA. The sample has approximately 58,000 clones; over 90% are singletons. The chain couples TRBV7-9 to TRBJ1-4; TRBD1 is a possible D gene (6 bases). The sequence was collected from a human donor in a cohort sampled during active COVID-19. What was sequenced was peripheral blood. Written as DNA, the CDR3 is TGTGCCAGCAGCTTAGGACAGGCGGATGAAAAACTGTTTTTT. It encodes CASSLGQADEKLFF. The full variable domain, with the rest looked up from reference TRBV7-9 and TRBJ1-4, is DTGVSQNPRHKITKRGQNVTFRCDPISEHNRLYWYRQTLGQGPEFLTYFQNEAQLEKSRLLSDRFSAERPKGSFSTLEIQRTEQGDSAMYLCASSLGQADEKLFFGSGTQLSVL.